This TCR beta chain was sequenced for a study of cytomegalovirus exposure and HLA in healthy donors. Study-wide results and limits: Most of the TCR beta V segments (in an earlier analysis) were productive either about 90% or about 30% of the time. In a later analysis, V- and J-gene trimming of beta chains associated with a DCLRE1C missense variant, replicated independently. With DRB1 most and HLA-C fewest, TCR association rates differed between HLA loci in a later analysis.

Per the germline V gene, CDR1 is MDHEN and CDR2 is SYDVKM. CDR3 length: 15 amino acids. Both 60 Vbeta primers and 13 Jbeta primers went into the PCR. Generated by immunoSEQ multiplex PCR, the TCRdb table keeps only in-frame clones and is missing some. The sample yields about 190,000 clones, 80% to 85% seen once. On this clone: Antigen unknown. Germline and junction disagree at one end, which may indicate a read error.

The gene calls are TRBV28 and TRBJ2-7, with 9 bases fitting TRBD1. This clonotype was sampled from a boy aged 5 to 17 in good health and CMV-seronegative. Sequenced: PBMCs. CDR3 DNA sequence: TGTGCCAGCAGTTTACCGGGACAGGGTTCCTACGAGCAGCACTTC. Translation: CASSLPGQGSYEQHF.